A selection of T cell receptor beta chains follows, all from one sample in a study of PD-1 blockade in mismatch repair-deficient tumors. Clones were read by immunoSEQ multiplex PCR, and TCRdb kept only the in-frame ones, dropping some. The profile shows 100,000 to 150,000 clones, 86% of them singletons. Here the sequenced sample was peripheral blood, taken 44 weeks after starting pembrolizumab. The receptors here all came from an adult with mismatch repair-deficient cancer. Each CDR3 is given with its conserved first and last residue. The D gene is left open where the match is weak. Not all rows give a size; the values are once, few, many and, for expanded clones, a class.

.,once,TRBV5-1,TRBJ2-5,TGCGCCAGCAGCCCTGGGGAGACCCAGTACTTC,CASSPGETQYF
TRBD2,.,TRBV5-1,TRBJ2-5,TGCGCCAGCAGCTTGGAGCGGGAGGGTTGGGAGACCCAGTACTTC,CASSLEREGWETQYF
TRBD1,.,TRBV9,TRBJ1-5,TGTGCCAGCAGCGACACAGGGGGCAATCAGCCCCAGCATTTT,CASSDTGGNQPQHF
TRBD2,.,TRBV6-5,TRBJ2-1,TGTGCCATAGCGGGAGGTAATGAGCAGTTCTTC,CAIAGGNEQFF
.,.,TRBV7-9,TRBJ1-2,TGTGCCAGCAGCTTAGCTCAGGCTCCTAACTATGGCTACACCTTC,CASSLAQAPNYGYTF
.,.,TRBV11-2,TRBJ2-7,TGTGCCAGCAGCTTAGTGTCGGGAGCCGACTACGAGCAGTACTTC,CASSLVSGADYEQYF
TRBD1,.,TRBV5-4,TRBJ2-2,TGTGCCAGCAGCGACCCGGGACAGATTAACACCGGGGAGCTGTTTTTT,CASSDPGQINTGELFF
TRBD2,.,TRBV7-9,TRBJ2-3,TGTGCCAGCAGTCCTACTAGCGGGTTAAGCACAGATACGCAGTATTTT,CASSPTSGLSTDTQYF
TRBD1,.,TRBV7-9,TRBJ1-1,TGTGCCAGCAGACCCCGGGACAGGGGTTTTGACACTGAAGCTTTCTTT,CASRPRDRGFDTEAFF
.,.,TRBV7-9,TRBJ1-2,TGTGCCAGCAGCCCCGAGACAGCGGTAGCTAACTATGGCTACACCTTC,CASSPETAVANYGYTF
.,.,TRBV29-1,TRBJ1-1,TGCAGCGTTGACGGCCGTCAGGGGAGCACTGAAGCTTTCTTT,CSVDGRQGSTEAFF
TRBD2,.,TRBV6-1,TRBJ2-1,TGTGCCAGCAGTGGACGGGAGGGCTCCTACAATGAGCAGTTCTTC,CASSGREGSYNEQFF
TRBD1,.,TRBV18,TRBJ2-3,TGTGCCAGCTCGCGACTTAGGGGACAGGCAACAGATACGCAGTATTTT,CASSRLRGQATDTQYF
.,.,TRBV30,TRBJ2-7,TGTGCCTGGAGTTCTCGCGGTCGCTACGAGCAGTACTTC,CAWSSRGRYEQYF
.,.,TRBV7-2,TRBJ2-7,TGTGCCAGCAGCCAACTCCGCTACGAGCAGTACTTC,CASSQLRYEQYF
TRBD1,few,TRBV5-6,TRBJ1-2,TGTGCCAGCAGCTTGGACAGGGGGGTAGGCTACACCTTC,CASSLDRGVGYTF
TRBD2,.,TRBV7-8,TRBJ2-5,TGTGCCAGCAGCTTAGGCAGCGGGATTGAGACCCAGTACTTC,CASSLGSGIETQYF
TRBD2,.,TRBV7-9,TRBJ2-7,TGTGCCAGCAGAGGACTAGCGGGAGGGGAAGGGGAGCAGTACTTC,CASRGLAGGEGEQYF
TRBD1,.,TRBV19,TRBJ1-4,TGTGCCAGTAGCCCCATGAGACAGGGGCAGGAAAAACTGTTTTTT,CASSPMRQGQEKLFF
.,.,TRBV29-1,TRBJ2-3,TGCAGCGTTGCAGGAGGGAGTGGAGATACGCAGTATTTT,CSVAGGSGDTQYF
.,.,TRBV30,TRBJ2-5,TGTGCCTGGAGTCTCTTGGGGACGGCTCACCAAGAGACCCAGTACTTC,CAWSLLGTAHQETQYF
.,.,TRBV29-1,TRBJ1-2,TGCAGCGTTGGGGGACGCTATGGCTACACCTTC,CSVGGRYGYTF